The 5 T cell receptor beta chains presented below share a single source sample, sequenced in a study of blood T cell repertoires in COVID-19. TCRdb's table, derived via immunoSEQ multiplex PCR, lists solely in-frame clones and lacks some. The sample has about 110,000 clones; just over 85% are singletons. Sequencing was done on a sample of peripheral blood. Receptors originate from a human donor in a cohort sampled during active COVID-19.

This clone has just a few counts. V is TRBV2 and J is TRBJ2-1; a weak D match, TRBD2 (5 bases). V gave up 7 bases and J gave up 9 bases, with 16 bases separating them. CDR3 length: 13 residues. The germline CDR1 and CDR2 sequences are SNHLY and FYNNEI. Here the CDR3 reads CASNPGSWSEQFF. CDR3 bases: TGTGCCAGCAATCCGGGATCGTGGTCTGAGCAGTTCTTC.

The V call is TRBV27, the J call TRBJ2-7; 8 nucleotides line up with TRBD1. This CDR3 is built from 15 residues. Germline values: CDR1 MNHEY, CDR2 SMNVEV (reference sequence). V gave up 5 bases and J gave up 3 bases; unmatched junction bases: 9. The CDR3 region is CASSTYPGQVYEQYF. Written as DNA, the CDR3 is TGTGCCAGCAGTACGTACCCGGGACAGGTCTACGAGCAGTACTTC.

V gene TRBV28 combines with J gene TRBJ1-1; 12 bases are shared with TRBD1. Germline V lookup: CDR1 MDHEN, CDR2 SYDVKM. The V and J ends lost 5 bases and 5 bases, in that order; junction bases with no gene match: 6. This CDR3 contains 15 residues. The CDR3 loop is CASSGPGQGATEAFF. For the CDR3, the DNA is TGTGCCAGCAGTGGACCGGGACAGGGGGCAACTGAAGCTTTCTTT.

The gene calls are TRBV6-5 and TRBJ1-4; the D gene is possibly TRBD1 (5 bases). V dropped 7 bases and J dropped 8 bases, with 8 bases sitting between them. CDR1 and CDR2 from the germline V gene are MNHEY and SVGAGI. CDR3 size: 11 residues. DNA for the CDR3: TGTGCCAGCAAATCAGGGGAAAAACTGTTTTTT. It codes for CASKSGEKLFF.

The rearrangement joins TRBV29-1 to TRBJ2-5, with 8 bases matching TRBD1. CDR1 is SQVTM and CDR2 is ANQGSEA in the germline V gene. The CDR3 length is 15 residues. V lost 1 base and J lost 5; bases outside the gene matches: 9. The CDR3 region is CSVEGMDREWETQYF. The CDR3 DNA reads TGCAGCGTTGAAGGAATGGACAGGGAATGGGAGACCCAGTACTTC.